One and the same sample provided the 8 T cell receptor beta chains below, sequenced in a study of cytomegalovirus exposure and HLA in healthy donors. Primers: 60 Vbeta forward and 13 Jbeta reverse. Generated by immunoSEQ multiplex PCR, the TCRdb table keeps only in-frame clones and is missing some. The sample has more than 95,000 clones; about three quarters are singletons. Sequenced: PBMCs. Receptors originate from a woman aged 55-70 years in good health and CMV-seropositive.

This clone is a singleton in its sample. V usage is TRBV29-1 and J usage is TRBJ2-1; 7 positions agree with TRBD2. V trimming: 6 bases; J trimming: 3 bases; junction bases outside the gene matches: 17. CDR3 length equals 17 residues. Per germline, CDR1 SQVTM and CDR2 ANQGSEA. CDR3 sequence: CSVDPPRQAGVYNEQFF. The CDR3 DNA reads TGCAGCGTCGACCCCCCTCGGCAGGCGGGAGTCTACAATGAGCAGTTCTTC.

Details on this clone: The same CDR3 can be traced to other DNA sequences in this sample. The rearrangement uses TRBV27 and TRBJ1-5; D is unresolved. The germline V gene has CDR1 MNHEY and CDR2 SMNVEV (reference sequence). CDR3 size: 15 residues. V was cut by 0 bases and J by 0 bases, with 6 bases left in between. The CDR3 nucleotides are TGTGCCAGCAGTTTATCCCCCTATAGCAATCAGCCCCAGCATTTT. It yields the protein CASSLSPYSNQPQHF.

This chain uses TRBV19 with TRBJ2-2; tentatively, D is TRBD1 (5 bases). The CDR3 length is 16 residues. V gave up 9 bases and J gave up 4 bases, with 21 bases separating them. The germline CDR1 and CDR2 sequences are LNHDA and SQIVND (reference sequence). The CDR3 protein is CASSSARELSTGELFF. The CDR3 nucleotides read TGTGCCAGCTCCTCTGCCAGGGAATTGAGCACCGGGGAGCTGTTTTTT.

CDR3 in amino acids: CASSIGAGGANEQFF. The CDR3 DNA follows: TGTGCCAGTAGTATAGGAGCGGGAGGGGCTAATGAGCAGTTCTTC. This chain joins TRBV19 and TRBJ2-1, with 10 bases that match TRBD2. In germline, CDR1 is LNHDA, CDR2 SQIVND (reference sequence). With 1 base clipped from V and 7 bases from J, the junction kept 4 bases outside the gene matches. There are 15 residues in the CDR3.

The chain couples TRBV5-1 to TRBJ2-5; 7 bases map to TRBD1. In germline, CDR1 is SGHRS, CDR2 YFSETQ. The V gene end was trimmed by 5 bases and the J gene end by 2 bases; junction bases not matched to a gene: 9. The CDR3 has 15 amino acids. This CDR3 reads CASRGIGTVQETQYF. CDR3 in DNA: TGCGCCAGCAGAGGTATAGGGACAGTACAAGAGACCCAGTACTTC.

The V call is TRBV6-1, the J call TRBJ2-7; D unclear. V was cut by 6 bases and J by 4 bases, with 4 bases left in between. Germline V CDR1 and CDR2: MNHNS, SASEGT. The CDR3 covers 10 residues. CDR3 bases: TGTGCCAGCAGCTTATACGAGCAGTACTTC. It encodes CASSLYEQYF.

This chain links TRBV5-5 with TRBJ2-7; tentatively, D is TRBD1 (5 bases). The CDR3 runs to 14 residues. CDR1 is SGHKS and CDR2 is YYEKEE in the germline V gene (reference sequence). Deletions cut 1 base from V and 5 bases from J, with 13 bases between. CDR3 in amino acids: CASSLSQGQHEQYF. CDR3 nucleotide sequence: TGTGCCAGCAGCTTGTCCCAGGGCCAACACGAGCAGTACTTC.

This rearrangement joins TRBV5-1 to TRBJ1-5, with D possibly TRBD1 on 6 matching bases. The CDR3 totals 15 residues. The V gene lost 4 bases and the J gene lost 0 bases, with 11 bases spanning the gap. Germline CDR1 is SGHRS and CDR2 is YFSETQ. The CDR3 is CASSPGQFSNQPQHF. The DNA for the CDR3 is TGCGCCAGCAGCCCTGGACAGTTTAGCAATCAGCCCCAGCATTTT.